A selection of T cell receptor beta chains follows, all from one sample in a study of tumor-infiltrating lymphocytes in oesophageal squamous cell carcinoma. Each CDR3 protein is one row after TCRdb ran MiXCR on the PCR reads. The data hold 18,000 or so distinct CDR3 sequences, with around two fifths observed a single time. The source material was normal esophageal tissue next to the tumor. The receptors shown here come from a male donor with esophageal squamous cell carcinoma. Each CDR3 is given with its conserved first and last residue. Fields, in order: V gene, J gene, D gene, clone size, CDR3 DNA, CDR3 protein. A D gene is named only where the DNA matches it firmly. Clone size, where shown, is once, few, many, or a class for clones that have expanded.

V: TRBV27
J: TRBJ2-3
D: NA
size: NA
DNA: TGTGCCAGCAGTGTTTTTGGGACCACCTACGAGCAGTATTTT
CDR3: CASSVFGTTYEQYF

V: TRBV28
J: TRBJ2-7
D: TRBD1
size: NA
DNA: TGTGCCAGCAGCATAATCGGGACAGGAGGCGAGCAGTACTTC
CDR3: CASSIIGTGGEQYF

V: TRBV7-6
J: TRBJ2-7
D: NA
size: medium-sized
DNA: TGTGCCAGCAGCTTAGGGGTGGATGAGCAGTACTTC
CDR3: CASSLGVDEQYF

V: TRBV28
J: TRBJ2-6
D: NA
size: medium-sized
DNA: TGTGCCAGCAGTATCTCAGGGGACTCTGGGGCCAACGTCCTGACTTTC
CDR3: CASSISGDSGANVLTF

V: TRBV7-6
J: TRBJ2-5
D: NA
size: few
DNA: TGTGCCAGCAGCCCCCACGCTGAGACCCAGTACTTC
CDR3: CASSPHAETQYF

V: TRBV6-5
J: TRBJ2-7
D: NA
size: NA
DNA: TGTGCCAGCAGTGATTGGACAGGGAGGGACGAGCAGTACTTC
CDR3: CASSDWTGRDEQYF

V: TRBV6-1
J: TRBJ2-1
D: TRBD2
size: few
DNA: TGTGCCAGCAGGGGGGGCGGGACTAGGGGTGGCGGCTCCTACAATGAGCAGTTCTTC
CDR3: CASRGGGTRGGGSYNEQFF

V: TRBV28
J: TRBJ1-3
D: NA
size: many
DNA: TGTGCCAGCATTTCGGGGCAAGGAAACACCATATATTTT
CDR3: CASISGQGNTIYF

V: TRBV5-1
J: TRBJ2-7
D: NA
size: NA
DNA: TGCGCCAGCAGCTTGGCCCCCGCGGCCGACAATGAGCAGTACTTC
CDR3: CASSLAPAADNEQYF

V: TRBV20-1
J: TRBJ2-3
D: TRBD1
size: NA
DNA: TGCAGTGCTGTGGACAGGGGGCGCACAGATACGCAGTATTTT
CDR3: CSAVDRGRTDTQYF

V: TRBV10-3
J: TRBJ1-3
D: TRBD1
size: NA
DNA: TGTGCCATCAGTGAAGGGACAGGGAGTAACACCATATATTTT
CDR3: CAISEGTGSNTIYF

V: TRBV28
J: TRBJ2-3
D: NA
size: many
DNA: TGTGCCAGCAGAGAGAACACAGATACGCAGTATTTT
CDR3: CASRENTDTQYF

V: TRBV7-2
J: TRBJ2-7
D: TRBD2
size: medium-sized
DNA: TGTGCCAGCAGCCCCGGACTAGCCGCCTACGAGCAGTACTTC
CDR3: CASSPGLAAYEQYF

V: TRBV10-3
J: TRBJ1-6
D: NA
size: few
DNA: TGTGCCATCAGTGAGTCAGCCGGGAGAAATTCACCCCTCCACTTT
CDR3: CAISESAGRNSPLHF